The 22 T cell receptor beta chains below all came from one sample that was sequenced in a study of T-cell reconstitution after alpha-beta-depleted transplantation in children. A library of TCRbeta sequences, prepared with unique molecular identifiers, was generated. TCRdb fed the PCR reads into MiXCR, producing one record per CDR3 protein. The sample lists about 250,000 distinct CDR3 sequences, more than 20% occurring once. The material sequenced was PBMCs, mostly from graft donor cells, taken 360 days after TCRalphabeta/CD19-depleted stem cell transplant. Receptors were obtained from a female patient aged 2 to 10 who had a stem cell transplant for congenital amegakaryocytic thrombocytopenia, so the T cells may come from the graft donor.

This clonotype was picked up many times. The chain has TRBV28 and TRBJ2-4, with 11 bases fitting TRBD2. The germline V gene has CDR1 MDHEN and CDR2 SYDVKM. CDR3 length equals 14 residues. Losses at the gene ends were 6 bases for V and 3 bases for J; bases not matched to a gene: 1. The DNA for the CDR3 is TGTGCCAGCAGAACTAGCGGGGGCAAAAACATTCAGTACTTC. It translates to CASRTSGGKNIQYF. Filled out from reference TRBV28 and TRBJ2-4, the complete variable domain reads DVKVTQSSRYLVKRTGEKVFLECVQDMDHENMFWYRQDPGLGLRLIYFSYDVKMKEKGDIPEGYSVSREKKERFSLILESASTNQTSMYLCASRTSGGKNIQYFGAGTRLSVL.

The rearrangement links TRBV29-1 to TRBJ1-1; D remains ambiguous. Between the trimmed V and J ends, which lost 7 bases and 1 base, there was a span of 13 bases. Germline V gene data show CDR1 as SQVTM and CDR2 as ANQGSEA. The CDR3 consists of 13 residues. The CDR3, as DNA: TGCAGCGCCGAGACGGATTCGAACACTGAAGCTTTCTTT. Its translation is CSAETDSNTEAFF.

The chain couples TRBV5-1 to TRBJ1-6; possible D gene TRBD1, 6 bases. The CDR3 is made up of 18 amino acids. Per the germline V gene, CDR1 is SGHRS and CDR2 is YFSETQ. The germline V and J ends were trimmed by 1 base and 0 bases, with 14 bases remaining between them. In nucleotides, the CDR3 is TGCGCCAGCAGCTTGCTCTCAGGGGAAGACTCCTATAATTCACCCCTCCACTTT. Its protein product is CASSLLSGEDSYNSPLHF.

This chain's CDR3 is CATSRDFNQPQHF. Here the CDR3 DNA reads TGTGCCACCAGCAGAGATTTCAATCAGCCCCAGCATTTT. The V gene is TRBV15, the J gene TRBJ1-5, with no clear D. Germline lookup yields CDR1 LNHNV and CDR2 YYDKDF (reference sequence). V gave up 0 bases and J gave up 3 bases, with 3 bases separating them. This CDR3 is built from 13 residues.

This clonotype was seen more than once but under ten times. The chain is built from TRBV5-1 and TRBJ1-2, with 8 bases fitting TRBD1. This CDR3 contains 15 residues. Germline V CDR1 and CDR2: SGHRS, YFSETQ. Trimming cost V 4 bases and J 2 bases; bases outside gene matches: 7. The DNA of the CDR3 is TGCGCCAGCAGCCTAGGGACAGGCGAAAACTATGGCTACACCTTC. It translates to CASSLGTGENYGYTF.

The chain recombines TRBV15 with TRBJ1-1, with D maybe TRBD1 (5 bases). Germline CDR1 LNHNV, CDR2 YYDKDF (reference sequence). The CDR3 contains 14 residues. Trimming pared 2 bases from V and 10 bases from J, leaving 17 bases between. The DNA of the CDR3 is TGTGCCACCAGCAGATCCTCGGAGGGGTGGGGAGCTTTCTTT. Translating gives CATSRSSEGWGAFF.

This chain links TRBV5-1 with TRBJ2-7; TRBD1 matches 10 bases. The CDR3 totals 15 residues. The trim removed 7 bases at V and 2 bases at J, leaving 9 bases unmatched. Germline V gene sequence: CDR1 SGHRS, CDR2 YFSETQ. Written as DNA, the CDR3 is TGCGCCAGCGAACTCGGGACAGGGGTTACCTACGAGCAGTACTTC. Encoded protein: CASELGTGVTYEQYF.

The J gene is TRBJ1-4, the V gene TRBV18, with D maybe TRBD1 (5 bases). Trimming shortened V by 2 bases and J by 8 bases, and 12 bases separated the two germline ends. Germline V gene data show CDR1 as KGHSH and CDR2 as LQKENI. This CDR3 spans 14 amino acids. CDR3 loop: CASSPRDWKEKLFF. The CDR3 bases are TGTGCCAGCTCACCAAGGGACTGGAAGGAAAAACTGTTTTTT. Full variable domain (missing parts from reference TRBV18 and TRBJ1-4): NAGVMQNPRHLVRRRGQEARLRCSPMKGHSHVYWYRQLPEEGLKFMVYLQKENIIDESGMPKERFSAEFPKEGPSILRIQQVVRGDSAAYFCASSPRDWKEKLFFGSGTQLSVL.

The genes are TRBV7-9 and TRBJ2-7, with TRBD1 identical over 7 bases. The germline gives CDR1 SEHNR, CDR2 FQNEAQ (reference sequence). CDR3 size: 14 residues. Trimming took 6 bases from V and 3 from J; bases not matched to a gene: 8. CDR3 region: CASRPTGVGYEQYF. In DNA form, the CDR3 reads TGTGCCAGCAGACCAACAGGGGTAGGCTACGAGCAGTACTTC.

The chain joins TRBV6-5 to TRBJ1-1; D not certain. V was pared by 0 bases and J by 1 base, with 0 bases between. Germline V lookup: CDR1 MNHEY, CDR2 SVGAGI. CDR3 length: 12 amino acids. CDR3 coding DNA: TGTGCCAGCAGTTACTCGAACACTGAAGCTTTCTTT. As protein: CASSYSNTEAFF.

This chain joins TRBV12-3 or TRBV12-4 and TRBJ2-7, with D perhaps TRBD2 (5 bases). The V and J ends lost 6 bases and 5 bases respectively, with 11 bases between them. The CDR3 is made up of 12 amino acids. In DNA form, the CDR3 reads TGTGCCAGCAGCCGTCGACTACACGAGCAGTACTTC. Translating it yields CASSRRLHEQYF.

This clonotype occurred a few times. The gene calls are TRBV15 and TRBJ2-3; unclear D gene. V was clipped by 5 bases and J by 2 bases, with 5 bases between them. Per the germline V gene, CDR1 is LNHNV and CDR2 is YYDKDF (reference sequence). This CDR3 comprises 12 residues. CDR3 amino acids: CATSQNTDTQYF. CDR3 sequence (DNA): TGTGCCACCAGCCAAAACACAGATACGCAGTATTTT.

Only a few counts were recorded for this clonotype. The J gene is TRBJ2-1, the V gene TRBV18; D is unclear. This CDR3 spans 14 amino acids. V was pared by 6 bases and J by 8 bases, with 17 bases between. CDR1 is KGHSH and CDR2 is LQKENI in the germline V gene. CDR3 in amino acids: CASSPLAPADEQFF. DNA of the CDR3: TGTGCCAGCTCCCCCTTGGCGCCCGCGGATGAGCAGTTCTTC.

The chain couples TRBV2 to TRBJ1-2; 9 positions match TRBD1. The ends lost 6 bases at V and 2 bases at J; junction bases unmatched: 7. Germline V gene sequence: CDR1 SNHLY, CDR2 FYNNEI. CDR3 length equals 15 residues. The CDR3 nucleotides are TGTGCCAGCAGCGAAAGGACAGGGGAGAACTATGGCTACACCTTC. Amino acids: CASSERTGENYGYTF.

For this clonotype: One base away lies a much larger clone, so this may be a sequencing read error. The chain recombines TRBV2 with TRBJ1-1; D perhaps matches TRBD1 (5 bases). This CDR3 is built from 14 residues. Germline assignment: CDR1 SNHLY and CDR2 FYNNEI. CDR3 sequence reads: CAISLDRVNTEAFF. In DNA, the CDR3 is TGTGCCATCAGTCTAGACAGAGTGAACACTGAAGCTTTCTTT.

The chain's CDR3 is CASSSPTAGANVLTF. The CDR3 coding sequence is TGTGCCAGTAGTAGCCCGACAGCTGGGGCCAACGTCCTGACTTTC. V is TRBV19 and J is TRBJ2-6; D may be TRBD1 (5 bases). CDR3 size: 15 residues. CDR1 is LNHDA, CDR2 SQIVND, per germline (reference sequence). Trimming took 4 bases from V and 2 from J, leaving 9 bases between them. The full variable domain, rest sourced from reference TRBV19 and TRBJ2-6, is DGGITQSPKYLFRKEGQNVTLSCEQNLNHDAMYWYRQDPGQGLRLIYYSQIVNDFQKGDIAEGYSVSREKKESFPLTVTSAQKNPTAFYLCASSSPTAGANVLTFGAGSRLTVL.

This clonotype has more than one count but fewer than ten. The CDR3 region has the DNA TGTGCCAGCAGTTTAGAGTTTGGGACACTCGAGACCCAGTACTTC. Its protein product is CASSLEFGTLETQYF. This chain links TRBV28 with TRBJ2-5; perhaps TRBD1 as D (6 bases). The V gene lost 2 bases and the J gene lost 5 bases, with 15 bases spanning the gap. The CDR3 runs 15 residues. The germline CDR1 and CDR2 sequences are MDHEN and SYDVKM.

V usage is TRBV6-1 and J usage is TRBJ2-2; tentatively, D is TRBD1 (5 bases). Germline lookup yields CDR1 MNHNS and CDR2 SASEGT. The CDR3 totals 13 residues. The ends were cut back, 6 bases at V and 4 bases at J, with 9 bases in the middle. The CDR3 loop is CASRQGSTGELFF. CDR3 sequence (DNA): TGTGCCAGCAGGCAGGGATCCACCGGGGAGCTGTTTTTT.

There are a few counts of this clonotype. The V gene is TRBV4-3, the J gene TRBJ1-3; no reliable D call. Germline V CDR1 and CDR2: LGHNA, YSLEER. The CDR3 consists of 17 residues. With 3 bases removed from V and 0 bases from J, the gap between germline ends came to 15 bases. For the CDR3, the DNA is TGCGCCAGCAGCCACCAGATAGGAACCCGCTCTGGAAACACCATATATTTT. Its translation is CASSHQIGTRSGNTIYF.

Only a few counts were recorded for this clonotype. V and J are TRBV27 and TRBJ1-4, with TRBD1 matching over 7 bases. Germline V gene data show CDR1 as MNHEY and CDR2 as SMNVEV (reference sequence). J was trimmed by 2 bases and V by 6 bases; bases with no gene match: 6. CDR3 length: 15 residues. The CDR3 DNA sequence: TGTGCCAGCAGCCGGGACAGACTTACTAATGAAAAACTGTTTTTT. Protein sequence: CASSRDRLTNEKLFF.

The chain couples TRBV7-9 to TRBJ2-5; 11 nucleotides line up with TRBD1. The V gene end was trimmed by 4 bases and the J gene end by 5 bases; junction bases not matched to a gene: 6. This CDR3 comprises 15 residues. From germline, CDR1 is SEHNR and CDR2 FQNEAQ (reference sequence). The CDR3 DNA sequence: TGTGCCAGCAGCTCCTGGACAGGGGGCGGTGAGACCCAGTACTTC. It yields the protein CASSSWTGGGETQYF. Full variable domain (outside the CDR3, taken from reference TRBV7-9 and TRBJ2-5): DTGVSQNPRHKITKRGQNVTFRCDPISEHNRLYWYRQTLGQGPEFLTYFQNEAQLEKSRLLSDRFSAERPKGSFSTLEIQRTEQGDSAMYLCASSSWTGGGETQYFGPGTRLLVL.

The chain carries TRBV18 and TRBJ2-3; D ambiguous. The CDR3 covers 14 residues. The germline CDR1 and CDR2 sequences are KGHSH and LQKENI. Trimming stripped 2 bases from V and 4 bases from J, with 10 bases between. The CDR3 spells CASSPSLAPDTQYF. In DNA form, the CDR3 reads TGTGCCAGCTCACCAAGTCTGGCACCAGATACGCAGTATTTT.